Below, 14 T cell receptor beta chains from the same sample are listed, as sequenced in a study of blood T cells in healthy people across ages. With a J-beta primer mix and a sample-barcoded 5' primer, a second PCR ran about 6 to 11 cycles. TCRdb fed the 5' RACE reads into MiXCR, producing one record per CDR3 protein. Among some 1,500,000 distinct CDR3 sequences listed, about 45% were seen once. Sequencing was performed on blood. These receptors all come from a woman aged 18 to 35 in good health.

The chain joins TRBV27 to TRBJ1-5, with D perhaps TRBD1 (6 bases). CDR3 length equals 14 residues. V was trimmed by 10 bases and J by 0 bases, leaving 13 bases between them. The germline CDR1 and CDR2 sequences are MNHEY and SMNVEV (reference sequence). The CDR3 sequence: CATGTPYSNQPQHF. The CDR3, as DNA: TGTGCCACAGGGACACCTTATAGCAATCAGCCCCAGCATTTT.

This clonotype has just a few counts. CDR3 loop: CASSEGQDNQPQHF. For the CDR3, the DNA is TGTGCCAGCAGCGAGGGACAGGACAATCAGCCCCAGCATTTT. This sequence joins TRBV9 and TRBJ1-5; 8 positions match TRBD1. Trimming took 3 bases from V and 3 from J; bases not matched to a gene: 2. Per germline, CDR1 SGDLS and CDR2 YYNGEE. This CDR3 has 14 amino acids.

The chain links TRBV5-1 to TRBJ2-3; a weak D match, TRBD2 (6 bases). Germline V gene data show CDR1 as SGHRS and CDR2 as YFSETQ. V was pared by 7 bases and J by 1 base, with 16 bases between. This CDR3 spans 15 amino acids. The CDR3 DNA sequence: TGCGCCAGCCATATGGAGGGGAAAGGCACAGATACGCAGTATTTT. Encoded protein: CASHMEGKGTDTQYF. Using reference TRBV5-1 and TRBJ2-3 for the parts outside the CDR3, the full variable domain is KAGVTQTPRYLIKTRGQQVTLSCSPISGHRSVSWYQQTPGQGLQFLFEYFSETQRNKGNFPGRFSGRQFSNSRSEMNVSTLELGDSALYLCASHMEGKGTDTQYFGPGTRLTVL.

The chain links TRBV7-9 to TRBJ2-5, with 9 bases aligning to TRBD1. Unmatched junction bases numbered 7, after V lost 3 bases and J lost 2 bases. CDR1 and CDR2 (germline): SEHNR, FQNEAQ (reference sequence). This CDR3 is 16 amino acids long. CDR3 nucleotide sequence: TGTGCCAGCAGCTTTATGGACAGGGGTCTTCAAGAGACCCAGTACTTC. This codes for CASSFMDRGLQETQYF.

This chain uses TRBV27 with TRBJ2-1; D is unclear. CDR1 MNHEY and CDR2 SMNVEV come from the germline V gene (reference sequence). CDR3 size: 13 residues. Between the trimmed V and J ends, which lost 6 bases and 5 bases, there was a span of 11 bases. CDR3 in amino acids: CASRRGRNNEQFF. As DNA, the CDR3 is TGTGCCAGCAGGCGTGGGCGCAACAATGAGCAGTTCTTC.

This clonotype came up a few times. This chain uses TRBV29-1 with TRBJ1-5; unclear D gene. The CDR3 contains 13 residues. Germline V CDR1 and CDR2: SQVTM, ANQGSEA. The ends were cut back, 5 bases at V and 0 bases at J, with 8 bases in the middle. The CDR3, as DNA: TGCAGCGTTCCTCAGGTTAGCAATCAGCCCCAGCATTTT. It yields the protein CSVPQVSNQPQHF.

The CDR3 sequence is CSAKAGGTDTQYF. The CDR3 nucleotides are TGCAGCGCTAAGGCGGGGGGCACAGATACGCAGTATTTT. The V gene is TRBV29-1, the J gene TRBJ2-3; TRBD2 matches 7 bases. The V gene end was trimmed by 7 bases and the J gene end by 1 base; junction bases not matched to a gene: 5. Germline V gives CDR1 SQVTM, CDR2 ANQGSEA. The CDR3 length is 13 residues.

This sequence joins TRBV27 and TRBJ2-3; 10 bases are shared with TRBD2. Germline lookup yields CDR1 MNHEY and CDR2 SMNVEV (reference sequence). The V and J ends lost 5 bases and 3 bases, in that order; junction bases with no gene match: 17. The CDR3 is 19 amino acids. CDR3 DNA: TGTGCCAGCAGTCACTCTCGGATTCGACTAGCGGGCGGGACAGATACGCAGTATTTT. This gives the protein CASSHSRIRLAGGTDTQYF.

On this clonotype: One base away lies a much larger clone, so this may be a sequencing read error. The CDR3 DNA reads as TGTGCCATCAGTGAGTCCTCCATTCTAACGTCGTTATCCAAAGAGACCCAGTACTTC. Translation gives CAISESSILTSLSKETQYF. V gene TRBV10-3 combines with J gene TRBJ2-5; D is ambiguous. The germline V gene has CDR1 ENHRY and CDR2 SYGVKD. V dropped 0 bases and J dropped 3 bases, with 23 bases sitting between them. This CDR3 spans 19 amino acids.

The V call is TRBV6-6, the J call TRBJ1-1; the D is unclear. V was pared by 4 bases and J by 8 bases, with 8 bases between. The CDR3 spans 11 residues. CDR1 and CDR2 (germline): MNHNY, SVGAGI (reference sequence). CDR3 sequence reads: CASSSPYEAFF. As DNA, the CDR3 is TGTGCCAGCAGTTCCCCCTACGAAGCTTTCTTT.

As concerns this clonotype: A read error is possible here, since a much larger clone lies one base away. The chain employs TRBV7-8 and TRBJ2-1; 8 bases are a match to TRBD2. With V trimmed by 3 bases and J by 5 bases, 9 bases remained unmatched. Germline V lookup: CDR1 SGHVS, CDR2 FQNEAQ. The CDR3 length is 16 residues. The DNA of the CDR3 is TGTGCCAGCAGCTTGAGGCCAGCGGGAGACCACAATGAGCAGTTCTTC. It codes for CASSLRPAGDHNEQFF.

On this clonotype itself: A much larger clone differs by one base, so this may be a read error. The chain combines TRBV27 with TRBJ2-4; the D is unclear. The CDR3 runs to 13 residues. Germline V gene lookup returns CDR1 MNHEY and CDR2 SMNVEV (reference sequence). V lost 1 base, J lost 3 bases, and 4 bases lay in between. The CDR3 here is CASSLWGKNIQYF. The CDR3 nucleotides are TGTGCCAGCAGTTTATGGGGCAAAAACATTCAGTACTTC.

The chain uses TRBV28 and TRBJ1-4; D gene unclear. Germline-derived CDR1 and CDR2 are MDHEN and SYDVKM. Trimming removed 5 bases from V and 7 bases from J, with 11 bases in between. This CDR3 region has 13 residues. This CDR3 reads CASSSVAGEKLFF. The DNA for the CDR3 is TGTGCCAGCAGTAGTGTCGCGGGTGAAAAACTGTTTTTT. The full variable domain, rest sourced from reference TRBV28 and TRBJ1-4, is DVKVTQSSRYLVKRTGEKVFLECVQDMDHENMFWYRQDPGLGLRLIYFSYDVKMKEKGDIPEGYSVSREKKERFSLILESASTNQTSMYLCASSSVAGEKLFFGSGTQLSVL.

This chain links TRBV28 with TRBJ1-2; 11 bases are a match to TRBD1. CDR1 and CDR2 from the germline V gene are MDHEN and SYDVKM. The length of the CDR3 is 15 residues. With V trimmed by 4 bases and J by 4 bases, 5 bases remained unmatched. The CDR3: CASSYGTGGVYGYTF. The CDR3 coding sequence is TGTGCCAGCAGTTACGGGACAGGGGGTGTCTATGGCTACACCTTC.